These T cell receptor beta chains were read from a single sample in a study of human T cells and chemical hapten exposure. TCRdb reanalysed the RACE reads using MiXCR and keeps one entry per CDR3 protein. The table records tens of thousands of distinct CDR3 sequences, 9.3% of them present only once. Material: whole blood, obtained in connection with sensitization to the hapten diphenylcyclopropenone (DPC). The receptors shown here come from a woman between 45 and 65 years old with alopecia areata. Some clones in this sample may be carry-over from other donors' samples. CDR3s include the opening cysteine and the closing phenylalanine or tryptophan. Fields, in order: CDR3 protein, CDR3 DNA, D gene, J gene, V gene, clone size. D genes are given only for firm matches. Expanded clones are given a class, and other clones once, few, many or no size at all.

CASSPRGNSPLHF | TGTGCCAGCTCACCGAGGGGGAATTCACCCCTCCACTTT | NA | TRBJ1-6 | TRBV18 | many
CASSERGLSSYEQYF | TGCGCCAGCAGTGAAAGGGGGCTGAGCTCCTACGAGCAGTACTTC | TRBD1 | TRBJ2-7 | TRBV10-2 | many
CASSSNAGNSPLHF | TGTGCCAGCAGCTCGAATGCAGGGAATTCACCCCTCCACTTT | NA | TRBJ1-6 | TRBV7-6 | many
CASGQDPNYNEQFF | TGTGCCAGCGGGCAGGACCCGAACTACAATGAGCAGTTCTTC | NA | TRBJ2-1 | TRBV2 | NA
CASSLSVVHEQYF | TGTGCCAGCAGTTTATCGGTCGTCCACGAGCAGTACTTC | NA | TRBJ2-7 | TRBV27 | NA
CSAYRDGETQYF | TGCAGCGCCTACAGGGATGGAGAGACCCAGTACTTC | NA | TRBJ2-5 | TRBV29-1 | many
CASSPSGNANTGELFF | TGTGCCAGCTCACCAAGCGGGAATGCGAACACCGGGGAGCTGTTTTTT | TRBD2 | TRBJ2-2 | TRBV18 | NA
CSARKQTSSTDTQYF | TGCAGTGCTAGGAAGCAGACCTCTAGCACAGATACGCAGTATTTT | NA | TRBJ2-3 | TRBV20-1 | few
CASTLAGSGRGNEQFF | TGCGCCAGCACCCTGGCGGGCAGCGGGAGGGGTAATGAGCAGTTCTTC | TRBD2 | TRBJ2-1 | TRBV5-1 | NA
CSVGGLAGGETQYF | TGCAGCGTTGGAGGACTAGCGGGAGGTGAGACCCAGTACTTC | TRBD2 | TRBJ2-5 | TRBV29-1 | few
CASSLPAPARGEKLFF | TGTGCCAGCAGCTTACCCGCACCGGCTCGGGGCGAAAAACTGTTTTTT | NA | TRBJ1-4 | TRBV7-9 | many
CSARAGITDTQYF | TGCAGTGCTAGGGCCGGGATCACAGATACGCAGTATTTT | NA | TRBJ2-3 | TRBV20-1 | once
CASLPSRGTYEQYF | TGTGCCAGCCTCCCTAGCCGCGGGACCTACGAGCAGTACTTC | NA | TRBJ2-7 | TRBV28 | many
CASSLDGTPGETQYF | TGTGCCAGCAGCTTAGACGGGACGCCCGGTGAGACCCAGTACTTC | NA | TRBJ2-5 | TRBV11-2 | many
CASRQQGDNSPLHF | TGTGCCAGCAGACAACAGGGGGATAATTCACCCCTCCACTTT | TRBD1 | TRBJ1-6 | TRBV7-9 | NA
CASSHLRGGAQYF | TGCGCCAGCAGCCATCTGCGAGGAGGGGCGCAGTACTTC | NA | TRBJ2-5 | TRBV4-1 | NA
CSVGDGNQPQHF | TGCAGCGTTGGGGACGGCAATCAGCCCCAGCATTTT | NA | TRBJ1-5 | TRBV29-1 | NA
CASSSAGVSGEQFF | TGTGCCAGCAGCTCAGCTGGGGTTAGCGGGGAGCAGTTCTTC | TRBD2 | TRBJ2-1 | TRBV11-2 | many
CASSLSRDTEAFF | TGTGCCAGCAGTTTGAGTAGGGACACTGAAGCTTTCTTT | NA | TRBJ1-1 | TRBV12-3/TRBV12-4 | many
CSARWGLAGADTQYF | TGCAGTGCTAGGTGGGGCCTAGCGGGAGCAGATACGCAGTATTTT | TRBD2 | TRBJ2-3 | TRBV20-1 | few
CASSLADSSYNEQFF | TGCGCCAGCAGCTTGGCAGACAGCTCCTACAATGAGCAGTTCTTC | NA | TRBJ2-1 | TRBV5-1 | NA
CSATGIAGATFTDTQYF | TGCAGTGCTACCGGGATAGCGGGAGCAACCTTCACAGATACGCAGTATTTT | TRBD2 | TRBJ2-3 | TRBV20-1 | NA
CASTDRVNSPLHF | TGTGCCAGCACAGACAGGGTTAATTCACCCCTCCACTTT | TRBD1 | TRBJ1-6 | TRBV25-1 | many
CATGQGALGFGTDTQYF | TGCGCCACCGGACAGGGGGCTCTTGGCTTCGGCACAGATACGCAGTATTTT | TRBD1 | TRBJ2-3 | TRBV5-1 | many
CASERGGRTDTQYF | TGTGCCAGTGAACGCGGCGGGAGGACTGATACGCAGTATTTT | TRBD2 | TRBJ2-3 | TRBV19 | many
CASSLGSMSAGELFF | TGCGCCAGCAGCTTGGGGTCCATGTCGGCCGGGGAGCTGTTTTTT | NA | TRBJ2-2 | TRBV5-1 | many
CASSYEGSGRSF | TGTGCCAGCAGTTACGAGGGGAGCGGCCGTTCCTTC | NA | TRBJ2-7 | TRBV6-2/TRBV6-3 | NA
CSAIGRNRVSGFGVRLNTEAFF | TGCAGTGCTATCGGGAGGAACAGGGTTTCGGGGTTCGGGGTTCGGTTGAACACTGAAGCTTTCTTT | NA | TRBJ1-1 | TRBV20-1 | many
CASRGTGINQPQHF | TGCGCCAGCCGAGGGACAGGGATCAATCAGCCCCAGCATTTT | TRBD1 | TRBJ1-5 | TRBV4-1 | few
CASSSPSGKRNEQFF | TGTGCCAGCAGTAGTCCTAGCGGGAAGCGGAATGAGCAGTTCTTC | TRBD2 | TRBJ2-1 | TRBV28 | many
CASSTKQTGGEQYF | TGTGCCAGCAGTACCAAGCAGACAGGAGGCGAGCAGTACTTC | NA | TRBJ2-7 | TRBV28 | many
CASSPPEGSTYNEQFF | TGTGCCAGTAGCCCGCCTGAGGGTTCGACCTACAATGAGCAGTTCTTC | NA | TRBJ2-1 | TRBV19 | NA
CASKGDTDTQYF | TGTGCCAGCAAAGGGGACACAGATACGCAGTATTTT | NA | TRBJ2-3 | TRBV6-5 | NA
CSVFGGQGADKQADFF | TGCAGTGTCTTCGGGGGACAGGGGGCGGATAAGCAAGCAGATTTCTTT | TRBD1 | TRBJ1-1 | TRBV29-1 | many